The sample holds many counts of the clone carrying this T cell receptor beta chain. The target antigen is unknown. This sample was included in a study of T cells after yellow fever vaccination. TCRdb re-analysed the 5' RACE reads in MiXCR, keeping a single row per CDR3 protein. The sample holds about 430,000 distinct CDR3 sequences, roughly a sixth seen once. Study-wide points: Bulk-population clonotypes that are abundant could appear as contaminants in FACS-sorted repertoires.

Trimming cost V 0 bases and J 3 bases; bases outside gene matches: 6. Per germline, CDR1 SGHTA and CDR2 FQGTGA. This CDR3 spans 17 amino acids. Sample: PBMCs, taken before the yellow fever booster vaccination. The J gene is TRBJ2-2, the V gene TRBV7-3; 8 nucleotides align to TRBD1. The TCR sequence derives from a man between 18 and 29 years old who received the YFV17D yellow fever vaccine. The CDR3 loop reads CASSLTPDRAYTGELFF. The CDR3 DNA is TGTGCCAGCAGCTTAACGCCGGACAGGGCTTACACCGGGGAGCTGTTTTTT.